This T cell receptor beta chain was documented in a study of cytomegalovirus exposure and HLA in healthy donors. This clone occurred a few times. A multiplex PCR was run with 60 Vbeta primers and 13 Jbeta primers. In the source study's methods: Per a later analysis, the number of unique TCR beta chains was about 80 million, of which 9 million to 14 million were shared. The table came from immunoSEQ multiplex PCR; TCRdb's copy has only in-frame clones and leaves some out. V and J calls and clone size follow that table, whereas D and trimming were derived from the DNA. The table shows 120,000 or so clones, with roughly 80% occurring only once. The clonotype originates from a woman in her thirties or forties in good health and CMV-seropositive. The specimen sequenced was PBMCs.

In nucleotides, the CDR3 is TGTGCCAGCAGCTTAGGGCTAGCGGGATACACAGATACGCAGTATTTT. This translates into CASSLGLAGYTDTQYF. This rearrangement joins TRBV11-2 to TRBJ2-3; TRBD2 matches 9 bases. J lost 2 bases, V lost 1 base, and 4 bases had no gene match. The CDR3 extends over 16 amino acids. CDR1 is SGHAT and CDR2 is FQNNGV in the germline V gene.